The sample holds a few counts of the clone carrying this TCR beta chain. The antigen is not known. The CDR3 has 18 residues. Germline-derived CDR1 and CDR2 are SGHRS and YFSETQ. The germline V and J ends were trimmed by 3 bases and 2 bases, with 21 bases remaining between them. The data derive from a study of neurological immune-mediated disorders. Study-wide results and limits: It was HTLV-1-associated myelopathy that showed the most TCR clonal expansion, while multiple sclerosis showed the least, falling below healthy controls. No CDR3 amino acid sequences recurred among expanded clones across subjects, suggesting private repertoires in all groups. Association with the multiple sclerosis repertoire cluster was not found for any clinical or MRI feature.

Every sequencing run produced over 180 million TCR-beta sequences that came from 15-18 subjects. TCRdb processed the 5' RACE reads anew with MiXCR; each CDR3 protein has one entry. The table shows tens of thousands of distinct CDR3 sequences, with 1.5% to 2% occurring only once. The sample consisted of PBMCs. The chain couples TRBV5-1 to TRBJ2-1; D is perhaps TRBD2 (7 bases). This receptor was identified in a woman between 40 and 55 years old with multiple sclerosis. This CDR3 is CASSSIGGRVNTYNEQFF. The CDR3 region has the DNA TGCGCCAGCAGCTCCATCGGGGGGCGGGTTAATACCTACAATGAGCAGTTCTTC.